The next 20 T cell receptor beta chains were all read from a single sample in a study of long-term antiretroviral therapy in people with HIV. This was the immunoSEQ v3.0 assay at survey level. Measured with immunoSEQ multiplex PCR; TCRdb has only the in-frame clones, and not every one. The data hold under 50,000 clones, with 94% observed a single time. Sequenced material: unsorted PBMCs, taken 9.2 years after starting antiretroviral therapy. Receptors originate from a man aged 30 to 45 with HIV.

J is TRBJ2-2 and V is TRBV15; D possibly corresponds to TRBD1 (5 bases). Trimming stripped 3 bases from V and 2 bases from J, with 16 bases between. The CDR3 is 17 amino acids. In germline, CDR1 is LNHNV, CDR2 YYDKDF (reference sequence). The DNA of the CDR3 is TGTGCCACCAGCAGCAAAGGGGCCAACTTCAACACCGGGGAGCTGTTTTTT. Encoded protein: CATSSKGANFNTGELFF.

In nucleotides, the CDR3 is TGTGCCACCAGCAGAGATCGGAGTGGGCCAAGTCAGCAGCCCCAGCATTTT. It is translated as CATSRDRSGPSQQPQHF. V is TRBV15 and J is TRBJ1-5; no clear D gene. With 0 bases removed from V and 7 bases from J, the gap between germline ends came to 19 bases. Germline CDR1 reads LNHNV; CDR2 reads YYDKDF (reference sequence). This CDR3 has 17 amino acids.

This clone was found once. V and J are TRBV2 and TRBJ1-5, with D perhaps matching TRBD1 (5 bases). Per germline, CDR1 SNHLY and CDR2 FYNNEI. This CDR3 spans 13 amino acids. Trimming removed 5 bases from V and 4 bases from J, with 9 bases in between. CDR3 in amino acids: CASSQGGNQPQHF. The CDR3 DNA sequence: TGTGCCAGCAGTCAGGGCGGGAATCAGCCCCAGCATTTT.

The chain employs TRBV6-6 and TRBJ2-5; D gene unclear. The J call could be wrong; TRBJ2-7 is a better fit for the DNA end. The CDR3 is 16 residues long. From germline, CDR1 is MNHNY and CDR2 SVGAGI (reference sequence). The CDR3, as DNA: TGTGCCAGCAAGCCTGGGAACTCTCATCTTTCCTACGAGCAGTACTTC. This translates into CASKPGNSHLSYEQYF.

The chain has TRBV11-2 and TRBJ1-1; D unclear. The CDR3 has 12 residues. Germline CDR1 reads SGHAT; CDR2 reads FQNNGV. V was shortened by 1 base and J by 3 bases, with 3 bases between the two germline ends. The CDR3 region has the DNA TGTGCCAGCAGCTTAGTGGACACTGAAGCTTTCTTT. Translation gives CASSLVDTEAFF.

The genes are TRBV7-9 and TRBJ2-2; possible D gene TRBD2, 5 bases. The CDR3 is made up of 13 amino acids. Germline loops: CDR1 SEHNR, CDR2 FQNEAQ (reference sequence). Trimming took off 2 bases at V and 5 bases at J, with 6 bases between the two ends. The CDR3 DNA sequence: TGTGCCAGCAGCTTAACGGGGACCGGGGAGCTGTTTTTT. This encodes CASSLTGTGELFF.

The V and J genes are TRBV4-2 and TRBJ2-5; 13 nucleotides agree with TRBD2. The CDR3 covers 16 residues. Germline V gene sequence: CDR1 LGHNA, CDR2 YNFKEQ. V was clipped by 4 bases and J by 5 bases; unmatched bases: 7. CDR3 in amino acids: CASSPGTSGDGETQYF. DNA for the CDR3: TGTGCCAGCAGCCCCGGGACTAGCGGGGACGGGGAGACCCAGTACTTC.

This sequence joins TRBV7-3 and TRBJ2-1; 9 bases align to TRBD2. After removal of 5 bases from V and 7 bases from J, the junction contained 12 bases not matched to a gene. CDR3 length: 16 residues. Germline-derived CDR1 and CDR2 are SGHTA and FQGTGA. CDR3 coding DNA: TGTGCCAGCAGCCCTCATGGTGCGGGGGGGTCGAATGAGCAGTTCTTC. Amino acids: CASSPHGAGGSNEQFF.

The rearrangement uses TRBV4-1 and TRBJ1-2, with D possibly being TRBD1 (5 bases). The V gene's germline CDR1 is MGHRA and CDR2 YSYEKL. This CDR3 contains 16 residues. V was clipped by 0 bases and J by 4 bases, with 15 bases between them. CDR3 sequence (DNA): TGCGCCAGCAGCCAAGAACGGGGGGAAAGCGGCTATGGCTACACCTTC. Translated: CASSQERGESGYGYTF.

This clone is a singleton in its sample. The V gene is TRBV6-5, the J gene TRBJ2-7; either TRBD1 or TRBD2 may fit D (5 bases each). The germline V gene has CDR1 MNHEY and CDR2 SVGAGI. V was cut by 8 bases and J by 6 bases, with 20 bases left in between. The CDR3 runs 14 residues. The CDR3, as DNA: TGTGCCAGCCGGACCCCGGGCAGGGCGGGCGAGCAGTACGTC. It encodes CASRTPGRAGEQYV.

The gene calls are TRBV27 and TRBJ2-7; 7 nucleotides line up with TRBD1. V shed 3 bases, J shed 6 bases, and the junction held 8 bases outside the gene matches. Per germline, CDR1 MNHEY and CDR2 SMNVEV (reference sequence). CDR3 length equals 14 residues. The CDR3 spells CASSFRGWDSEQYF. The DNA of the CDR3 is TGTGCCAGCAGTTTTAGGGGCTGGGACAGCGAGCAGTACTTC.

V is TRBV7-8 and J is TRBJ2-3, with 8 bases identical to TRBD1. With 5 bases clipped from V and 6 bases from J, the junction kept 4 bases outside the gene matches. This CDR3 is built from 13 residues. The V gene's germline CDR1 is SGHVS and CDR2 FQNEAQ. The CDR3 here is CASSTDRADTQYF. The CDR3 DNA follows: TGTGCCAGCAGCACGGACAGGGCGGATACGCAGTATTTT.

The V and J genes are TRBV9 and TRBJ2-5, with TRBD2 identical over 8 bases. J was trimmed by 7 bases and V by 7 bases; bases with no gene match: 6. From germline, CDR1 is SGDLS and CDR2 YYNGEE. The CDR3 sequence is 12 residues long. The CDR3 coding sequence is TGTGCCAGCTCCGACCGGGGGGGGACCCAGTACTTC. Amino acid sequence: CASSDRGGTQYF.

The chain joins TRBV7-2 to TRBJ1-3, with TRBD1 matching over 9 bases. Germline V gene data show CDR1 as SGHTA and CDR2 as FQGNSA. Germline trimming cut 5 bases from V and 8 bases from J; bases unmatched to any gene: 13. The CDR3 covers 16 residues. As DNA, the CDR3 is TGTGCCAGCAGCCTCCGACAGGGGGGAACGGGATACACCATATATTTT. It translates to CASSLRQGGTGYTIYF. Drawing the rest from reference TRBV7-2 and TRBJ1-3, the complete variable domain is GAGVSQSPSNKVTEKGKDVELRCDPISGHTALYWYRQSLGQGLEFLIYFQGNSAPDKSGLPSDRFSAERTGGSVSTLTIQRTQQEDSAVYLCASSLRQGGTGYTIYFGEGSWLTVV.

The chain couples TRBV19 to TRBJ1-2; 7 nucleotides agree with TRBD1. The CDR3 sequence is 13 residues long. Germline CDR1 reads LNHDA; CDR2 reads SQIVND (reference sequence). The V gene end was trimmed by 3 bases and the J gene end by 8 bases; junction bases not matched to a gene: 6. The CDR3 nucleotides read TGTGCCAGTAGTATGACAGGGAGGGGCGGCTACACCTTC. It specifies CASSMTGRGGYTF.

CDR3 nucleotide sequence: TGCAGTGCTAAGCGGTACAATGAGCAGTTCTTC. Translation gives CSAKRYNEQFF. This chain links TRBV20-1 with TRBJ2-1; tentative D call: TRBD2 (5 bases). This CDR3 comprises 11 residues. Trimming left V 4 bases short and J 4 bases short, with 5 bases between. Germline CDR1 is DFQATT and CDR2 is SNEGSKA (reference sequence).

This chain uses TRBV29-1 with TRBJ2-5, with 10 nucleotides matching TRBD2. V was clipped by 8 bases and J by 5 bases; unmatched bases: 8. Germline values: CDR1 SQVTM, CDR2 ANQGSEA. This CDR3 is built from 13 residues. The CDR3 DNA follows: TGCAGCCTCAGAGCGGGAGGGGCTGAGACCCAGTACTTC. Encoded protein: CSLRAGGAETQYF.

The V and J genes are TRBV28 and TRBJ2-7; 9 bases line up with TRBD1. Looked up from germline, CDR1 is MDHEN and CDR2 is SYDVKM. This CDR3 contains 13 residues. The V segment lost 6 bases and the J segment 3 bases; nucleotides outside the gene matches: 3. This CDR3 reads CASSPGQGYEQYV. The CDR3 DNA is TGTGCCAGCAGCCCGGGACAGGGCTACGAGCAGTACGTC.

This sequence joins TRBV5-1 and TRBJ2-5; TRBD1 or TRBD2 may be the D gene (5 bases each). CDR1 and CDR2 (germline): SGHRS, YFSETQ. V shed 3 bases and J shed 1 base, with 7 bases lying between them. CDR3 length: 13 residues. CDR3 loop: CASSSGAQETQYF. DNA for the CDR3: TGCGCCAGCAGCTCCGGGGCCCAAGAGACCCAGTACTTC.

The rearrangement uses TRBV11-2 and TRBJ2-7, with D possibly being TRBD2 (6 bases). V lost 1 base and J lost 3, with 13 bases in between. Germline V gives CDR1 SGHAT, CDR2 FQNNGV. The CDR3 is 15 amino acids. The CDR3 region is CASSLGAGRNYEQYF. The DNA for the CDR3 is TGTGCCAGCAGCTTAGGGGCAGGGAGGAACTACGAGCAGTACTTC.